These T cell receptor beta chains were read from a single sample in a study of T-cell reconstitution after alpha-beta-depleted transplantation in children. TCRdb reanalysed the PCR reads using MiXCR and keeps one entry per CDR3 protein. Of hundreds of thousands of distinct CDR3 sequences in the sample, around 13% were seen once. Sequencing was performed on PBMCs from the stem cell graft donor, taken from the stem cell graft. The source is a human donor who donated a stem cell graft to a child with acute lymphoblastic leukemia. The CDR3 runs from the conserved cysteine through the conserved F or W. Fields, in order: J gene, D gene, V gene, clone size, CDR3 protein, CDR3 DNA. The D gene is left open where the match is weak. The size of a clone is reported for some rows only, either as once, few or many, or as a class for expanded clones.

TRBJ2-3 TRBD2 TRBV10-3 many CAISEGELAGVADTQYF TGTGCCATCAGTGAGGGCGAACTAGCGGGAGTTGCAGATACGCAGTATTTT
TRBJ1-2 TRBD1 TRBV12-3/TRBV12-4 many CASSLETGVGGYTF TGTGCCAGCAGTTTAGAGACAGGGGTAGGTGGCTACACCTTC
TRBJ2-6 - TRBV5-1 many CASSLASGAGANVLTF TGCGCCAGCAGCTTGGCCTCCGGTGCCGGGGCCAACGTCCTGACTTTC
TRBJ2-1 - TRBV15 many CATSRERQGLAGMRNEQFF TGTGCCACCAGCAGAGAACGACAGGGGCTAGCGGGAATGAGGAATGAGCAGTTCTTC
TRBJ2-5 TRBD1 TRBV5-1 many CASSLGQLQETQYF TGTGCCAGCAGCTTGGGACAGCTCCAAGAGACCCAGTACTTC
TRBJ2-5 - TRBV5-1 many CASSLYQLQETQYF TGCGCCAGCAGCTTGTACCAGCTCCAAGAGACCCAGTACTTC
TRBJ2-7 TRBD1 TRBV5-1 many CASSRDRAGSEQYF TGCGCCAGCAGCCGGGACAGGGCTGGGAGCGAGCAGTACTTC
TRBJ2-1 - TRBV7-9 few CASSLDGIQFF TGTGCCAGCAGCTTAGATGGTATTCAGTTCTTC
TRBJ2-5 - TRBV25-1 many CASSPRLQGETQYF TGTGCCAGCAGTCCCCGACTCCAGGGAGAGACCCAGTACTTC
TRBJ1-1 TRBD1 TRBV5-1 few CASSLDYRGPSTEAFF TGCGCCAGCAGCTTGGATTACAGGGGACCCTCGACTGAAGCTTTCTTT
TRBJ2-5 TRBD1 TRBV5-1 many CASNGPGTGSTQYF TGCGCCAGCAACGGGCCCGGGACAGGGTCGACCCAGTACTTC
TRBJ1-1 TRBD1 TRBV12-3/TRBV12-4 many CASSRTGGMNTEAFF TGTGCCAGCAGCAGGACAGGGGGCATGAACACTGAAGCTTTCTTT
TRBJ1-4 - TRBV28 many CASSSSNEKLFF TGTGCCAGCAGTTCTTCTAATGAAAAACTGTTTTTT
TRBJ1-5 - TRBV20-1 many CSAMPGLNQPQHF TGCAGTGCTATGCCGGGCCTAAACCAGCCCCAGCATTTT
TRBJ2-2 - TRBV20-1 many CSARERVGGELFF TGCAGTGCTAGAGAGAGGGTTGGCGGGGAGCTGTTTTTT
TRBJ2-4 TRBD1 TRBV19 many CASSPPETTGAQYF TGTGCCAGTAGTCCGCCAGAGACCACAGGGGCTCAGTACTTC
TRBJ1-1 - TRBV5-1 - CASSFSQAANTEAFF TGCGCCAGCAGCTTCTCCCAGGCGGCGAACACTGAAGCTTTCTTT
TRBJ1-2 - TRBV7-9 few CASSLGSMGYTF TGTGCCAGCAGCTTAGGTTCAATGGGCTACACCTTC
TRBJ1-2 - TRBV7-9 many CASSLVGYTF TGTGCCAGCAGCTTAGTTGGCTACACCTTC
TRBJ2-1 - TRBV12-3/TRBV12-4 - CASSSPGGGHEQFF TGTGCCAGCAGTTCCCCAGGGGGGGGCCACGAGCAGTTCTTC
TRBJ2-5 - TRBV5-1 many CASSLGWETQYF TGCGCCAGCAGCTTGGGTTGGGAGACCCAGTACTTC
TRBJ1-5 - TRBV20-1 - CSAADRLNQPQHF TGCAGTGCTGCGGACAGATTAAATCAGCCCCAGCATTTT
TRBJ2-1 TRBD1 TRBV12-3/TRBV12-4 many CASGPGQGINEQFF TGTGCCAGCGGACCGGGACAGGGTATCAATGAGCAGTTCTTC
TRBJ2-2 - TRBV28 many CASSLYRGLTGELFF TGTGCCAGCAGTTTATATCGGGGGCTGACCGGGGAGCTGTTTTTT
TRBJ2-1 - TRBV5-4 many CASSLVQGQHNEQFF TGTGCCAGCAGCTTGGTTCAAGGACAGCACAATGAGCAGTTCTTC
TRBJ2-1 TRBD2 TRBV29-1 many CSVEGAAGVSYNEQFF TGCAGCGTTGAGGGAGCAGCGGGAGTCTCCTACAATGAGCAGTTCTTC
TRBJ2-1 - TRBV5-5 - CASSFWERREQFF TGTGCCAGCAGCTTTTGGGAGAGGAGGGAGCAGTTCTTC
TRBJ1-1 TRBD1 TRBV6-2/TRBV6-3 many CASSSRGGTEAFF TGTGCCAGCAGTTCCAGGGGGGGGACTGAAGCTTTCTTT
TRBJ2-7 - TRBV7-9 - CASSPHAGPWEQYF TGTGCCAGCAGCCCGCACGCTGGGCCTTGGGAGCAGTACTTC
TRBJ1-4 - TRBV9 - CASSARGTVQEKLFF TGTGCCAGCAGCGCTAGGGGGACCGTGCAAGAAAAACTGTTTTTT
TRBJ1-1 - TRBV7-8 many CASSFRGPGARMAFF TGTGCCAGCAGCTTTAGAGGACCGGGGGCTAGGATGGCTTTCTTT
TRBJ1-5 - TRBV28 many CASRGTRVINRPQHF TGTGCCAGCAGGGGGACACGGGTGATTAATCGGCCCCAGCATTTT
TRBJ1-3 - TRBV5-1 many CASSLEASTSGNTIYF TGCGCCAGCAGCTTGGAAGCCAGCACCTCTGGAAACACCATATATTTT
TRBJ2-7 - TRBV27 many CASSLIAGADAYEQYF TGTGCCAGCAGTTTAATCGCGGGGGCGGACGCCTACGAGCAGTACTTC
TRBJ1-1 TRBD1 TRBV7-6 many CASSPGQGRTEAFF TGTGCCAGCAGCCCAGGACAGGGGCGTACTGAAGCTTTCTTT
TRBJ1-4 - TRBV12-3/TRBV12-4 many CASSLRETNEKLFF TGTGCCAGCAGTTTAAGGGAAACTAATGAAAAACTGTTTTTT
TRBJ1-5 - TRBV5-1 many CASSTVSNQPQHF TGCGCCAGCAGCACCGTGAGCAATCAGCCCCAGCATTTT